This entry lists 5 T cell receptor beta chains sequenced from one sample in a study of shared clonotypes between healthy human individuals. This table comes from immunoSEQ multiplex PCR, and its TCRdb copy is limited to in-frame clones, with some not included. The table shows approximately 350,000 clones, with roughly 70% occurring only once. What was sequenced was memory CD4+ T cells sorted from blood. The sample's subset: CD45RA-negative fraction. Receptors originate from a man aged 30-40 years in good health.

The CDR3: CASSPLAGGNNEQFF. CDR3 DNA sequence: TGTGCCAGCTCACCCCTAGCGGGAGGGAACAATGAGCAGTTCTTC. V is TRBV18 and J is TRBJ2-1, with 12 bases lining up with TRBD2. Germline V CDR1 and CDR2: KGHSH, LQKENI. The junction had 2 bases not matched to a gene; V was cut back by 3 bases and J by 5 bases. CDR3 length: 15 amino acids.

In this sample, this clone turned up a few times. CDR3: CASSLDRTGGFF. The CDR3, as DNA: TGTGCCAGCAGCTTAGATCGGACAGGGGGGTTCTTC. The chain links TRBV7-9 to TRBJ2-1; 10 positions agree with TRBD1. Germline V gene lookup returns CDR1 SEHNR and CDR2 FQNEAQ (reference sequence). This CDR3 is 12 amino acids long. The junction had 3 bases not matched to a gene; V was cut back by 1 base and J by 15 bases.

The chain has TRBV5-6 and TRBJ2-7; D remains unclear. Trimming removed 7 bases from V and 2 bases from J, with 19 bases in between. This CDR3 spans 15 amino acids. Germline values: CDR1 SGHDT, CDR2 YYEEEE. The CDR3 nucleotides are TGTGCCAGCCTGACCAAGGGATCCCTTACCTACGAGCAGTACTTC. Its protein product is CASLTKGSLTYEQYF.

This clone was counted only a few times. The chain carries TRBV18 and TRBJ2-2, with 13 nucleotides matching TRBD2. The germline V gene has CDR1 KGHSH and CDR2 LQKENI. Unmatched junction bases numbered 2, after V lost 3 bases and J lost 7 bases. The CDR3 covers 15 residues. In DNA, the CDR3 is TGTGCCAGCTCACCGGGACTAGCGGGAATCGGGGAGCTGTTTTTT. Translating gives CASSPGLAGIGELFF.

The chain recombines TRBV6-5 with TRBJ1-5, with 8 nucleotides matching TRBD1. The CDR3 covers 14 residues. CDR1 is MNHEY, CDR2 SVGAGI, per germline. V lost 6 bases to trimming and J lost 2 bases; unmatched junction nucleotides: 3. The CDR3 DNA reads TGTGCCAGCAGATCGGACAGGGGCAATCAGCCCCAGCATTTT. Amino acid sequence: CASRSDRGNQPQHF.